This entry lists 14 T cell receptor beta chains sequenced from one sample in a study of prognosis after radiotherapy for stage I lung cancer. Multiplex PCR in two rounds served to amplify TCR beta CDR3 from genomic DNA. Primers were specific to each TRBV and TRBJ gene in first-round PCR. TCRdb called the multiplex PCR reads again in MiXCR, with one record for every CDR3 protein. The sample records around 16,000 distinct CDR3 sequences, under 55% being singletons. The sequences come from PBMCs, collected before or after stereotactic body radiation therapy (not recorded which). The receptor source for this set is a donor over 45 with non-small cell lung cancer.

This clonotype was detected ten times or more. The chain couples TRBV18 to TRBJ2-7; unclear D gene. Trimming removed 0 bases at V and 7 bases at J, with 7 bases between. This CDR3 is built from 12 residues. From germline, CDR1 is KGHSH and CDR2 LQKENI. CDR3 sequence (DNA): TGTGCCAGCTCACCACCGAAAGGGGAGCAGTACTTC. This sequence encodes CASSPPKGEQYF.

This clonotype was seen only a few times. The chain employs TRBV5-1 and TRBJ2-5, with TRBD2 matching 12 bases. There are 16 residues in the CDR3. Germline V lookup: CDR1 SGHRS, CDR2 YFSETQ. The ends lost 4 bases at V and 4 bases at J; junction bases unmatched: 8. This CDR3 is CASSPQLAGGGETQYF. CDR3 nucleotide sequence: TGCGCCAGCAGCCCCCAACTAGCGGGAGGAGGAGAGACCCAGTACTTC.

The count of this clonotype is one. The chain combines TRBV5-1 with TRBJ2-3; no firm D call. Germline V lookup: CDR1 SGHRS, CDR2 YFSETQ. The CDR3 consists of 14 residues. Trimming shortened V by 6 bases and J by 0 bases, and 11 bases separated the two germline ends. CDR3 region: CASKLTQSTDTQYF. In nucleotides, the CDR3 is TGCGCCAGCAAATTAACGCAGAGCACAGATACGCAGTATTTT.

This chain joins TRBV19 and TRBJ2-3; 9 bases map to TRBD1. Trimming cost V 5 bases and J 0 bases; bases outside gene matches: 3. Germline V gives CDR1 LNHDA, CDR2 SQIVND (reference sequence). The CDR3 is 15 amino acids. CDR3 DNA: TGTGCCAGTAGTTGGACAGGGGACAGCACAGATACGCAGTATTTT. Translating gives CASSWTGDSTDTQYF.

By share of the sample, this clonotype is medium-sized. The V call is TRBV12-3 or TRBV12-4, the J call TRBJ2-5; 8 bases map to TRBD1. The CDR3 is made up of 14 amino acids. V shed 6 bases and J 5 bases; nucleotides not matched to a gene: 8. The CDR3 region has the DNA TGTGCCAGCAGGACGACAGGGGATGTGGAGACCCAGTACTTC. It specifies CASRTTGDVETQYF.

A note on this clonotype: The CDR3 does not close with the conserved phenylalanine or tryptophan, likely indicating a read error. The chain employs TRBV5-1 and TRBJ2-7; 11 nucleotides agree with TRBD1. CDR3 length: 15 residues. Looked up from germline, CDR1 is SGHRS and CDR2 is YFSETQ. V was clipped by 4 bases and J by 0 bases; unmatched bases: 3. CDR3 bases: TGCGCCAGCAGCAAGGGACAGGGGGTCTCCTACGAGCAGTACCTC. This encodes CASSKGQGVSYEQYL.

In its sample, this clonotype ranks as medium-sized. The CDR3 loop is CASKFDSYAGELFF. The DNA of the CDR3 is TGTGCCAGCAAATTTGACAGTTACGCCGGGGAGCTGTTTTTT. V and J are TRBV12-3 or TRBV12-4 and TRBJ2-2, with a possible D match to TRBD1 (5 bases). This CDR3 contains 14 residues. Trimming pared 7 bases from V and 6 bases from J, leaving 15 bases between.

In its sample, this clonotype was seen many times. The V and J genes are TRBV9 and TRBJ1-3; 8 nucleotides agree with TRBD1. V lost 4 bases to trimming and J lost 0 bases; unmatched junction nucleotides: 12. Germline lookup yields CDR1 SGDLS and CDR2 YYNGEE. The CDR3 is 18 residues long. CDR3 loop: CASSPLAGQGPSGNTIYF. The DNA for the CDR3 is TGTGCCAGCAGCCCCCTGGCTGGACAGGGCCCCTCTGGAAACACCATATATTTT.

Points on this clonotype: An end of the junction differs from the germline gene, which may be a read error. J is TRBJ1-5 and V is TRBV28; D ambiguous. The germline V gene has CDR1 MDHEN and CDR2 SYDVKM. This CDR3 comprises 14 residues. CDR3 region: CASSQGRSNQPHHF. CDR3 nucleotides: TGTGCCAGCAGTCAAGGGCGGAGCAATCAGCCCCATCATTTT.

CDR3 sequence: CAWTAGGTEAFF. In nucleotides, the CDR3 is TGTGCCTGGACAGCCGGGGGCACTGAAGCTTTCTTT. This chain connects TRBV30 to TRBJ1-1; tentatively, D is TRBD1 (5 bases). Trimming pared 4 bases from V and 4 bases from J, leaving 10 bases between. The germline gives CDR1 GTSNPN, CDR2 SVGIG (reference sequence). The CDR3 has 12 amino acids.

This clonotype came up many times. This sequence joins TRBV9 and TRBJ2-1; TRBD2 matches at 9 bases. V was clipped by 2 bases and J by 0 bases; unmatched bases: 3. Germline CDR1 reads SGDLS; CDR2 reads YYNGEE. This CDR3 is built from 16 residues. The CDR3 nucleotides are TGTGCCAGCAGCGTTTTTAGCGGGAGCTCCTACAATGAGCAGTTCTTC. Amino acids: CASSVFSGSSYNEQFF. Together with reference TRBV9 and TRBJ2-1, the CDR3 gives the full variable domain: DSGVTQTPKHLITATGQRVTLRCSPRSGDLSVYWYQQSLDQGLQFLIQYYNGEERAKGNILERFSAQQFPDLHSELNLSSLELGDSALYFCASSVFSGSSYNEQFFGPGTRLTVL.

This clonotype was seen at least ten times. The CDR3 loop reads CASSLVLAGSYEQYF. The CDR3 DNA reads TGCGCCAGCAGCTTGGTACTAGCGGGTTCCTACGAGCAGTACTTC. The chain links TRBV5-1 to TRBJ2-7; 9 bases map to TRBD2. Germline V gene data show CDR1 as SGHRS and CDR2 as YFSETQ. The trim removed 0 bases at V and 1 base at J, leaving 2 bases unmatched. This CDR3 has 15 amino acids.

For this clonotype: A far larger clone is one base from this, pointing to a likely read error. The genes are TRBV6-8 and TRBJ2-1; 10 bases line up with TRBD2. There are 16 residues in the CDR3. V shed 5 bases, J shed 3 bases, and the junction held 7 bases outside the gene matches. Germline values: CDR1 MNHGY, CDR2 SAAAGT. CDR3 in amino acids: CASSSSSGGYYNEQFF. The DNA of the CDR3 is TGTGCCAGCAGTAGTTCTAGCGGGGGCTACTACAATGAGCAGTTCTTC.

V and J are TRBV5-1 and TRBJ2-2; TRBD2 aligns across 7 bases. CDR1 is SGHRS and CDR2 is YFSETQ in the germline V gene. V dropped 0 bases and J dropped 5; count of bases not matched to a gene: 4. CDR3 length: 15 amino acids. CDR3 loop: CASSLAGGGTGELFF. The CDR3 DNA sequence: TGCGCCAGCAGCTTGGCCGGGGGAGGGACCGGGGAGCTGTTTTTT.